Listed here are 3 T cell receptor beta chains from one sample, sequenced in a study of T cells in Graves' hyperthyroidism and ophthalmopathy. Researchers amplified the TCR beta CDR3 regions from RNA transcripts. RT-PCR in the first round (using the HTBI primer set) targeted the TCR CDR3. One entry per CDR3 protein, called by TCRdb with MiXCR from the multiplex PCR reads. The profile shows about 200,000 distinct CDR3 sequences, about a sixth of them singletons. Sequencing used blood. All receptors derive from a woman in her forties or fifties with Graves' hyperthyroidism.

This clonotype was observed many times. The V gene is TRBV2, the J gene TRBJ2-7, with a possible D match to TRBD2 (5 bases). The CDR3 spans 14 residues. The germline V and J ends were trimmed by 6 bases and 0 bases, with 12 bases remaining between them. In germline, CDR1 is SNHLY, CDR2 FYNNEI. The DNA for the CDR3 is TGTGCCAGCAGCGAGGACTTATCCTCCTACGAGCAGTACTTC. Residues: CASSEDLSSYEQYF.

The chain recombines TRBV28 with TRBJ1-6, with D possibly TRBD1 on 5 matching bases. V shed 6 bases and J shed 7 bases, with 13 bases lying between them. The germline CDR1 and CDR2 sequences are MDHEN and SYDVKM. The CDR3 is 14 amino acids. CDR3 in amino acids: CASSTRQFNSPLHF. Here the CDR3 DNA reads TGTGCCAGCAGCACTCGACAGTTCAATTCACCCCTCCACTTT.

The chain uses TRBV2 and TRBJ2-5, with a possible D match to TRBD2 (6 bases). CDR3 size: 14 residues. The ends were cut back, 4 bases at V and 0 bases at J, with 9 bases in the middle. Germline-derived CDR1 and CDR2 are SNHLY and FYNNEI. The CDR3 DNA reads as TGTGCCAGCAGTGTAAGCGGGTACCAAGAGACCCAGTACTTC. Its protein is CASSVSGYQETQYF.